The 30 T cell receptor beta chains below come from one sample, sequenced in a study of blood T cell repertoires in COVID-19. Profiling relied on immunoSEQ multiplex PCR, and the TCRdb table lists in-frame clones only, not all of them. The table records about 130,000 clones, around 75% of them present only once. Sequenced input: peripheral blood. Source of these receptors: a woman aged 70-85 years with COVID-19, enrolled during active disease.

The chain links TRBV5-4 to TRBJ2-7; D is perhaps TRBD2 (5 bases). V was shortened by 4 bases and J by 5 bases, with 16 bases between the two germline ends. This CDR3 has 14 residues. Germline values: CDR1 SGHNT, CDR2 YYREEE (reference sequence). This CDR3 is CASSTDYVRDEQYF. The CDR3 DNA follows: TGTGCCAGCAGCACAGACTACGTAAGAGACGAGCAGTACTTC.

This chain joins TRBV5-1 and TRBJ2-3, with 9 bases aligning to TRBD1. The J segment lost 5 bases and the V segment lost 4 bases, leaving 8 bases of the junction unmatched. Germline V gene sequence: CDR1 SGHRS, CDR2 YFSETQ. The CDR3 length is 15 residues. CDR3: CASSKGTGRIDTQYF. CDR3 nucleotide sequence: TGCGCCAGCAGCAAAGGGACAGGGAGAATAGATACGCAGTATTTT.

This clone was detected only a few times. The gene calls are TRBV5-4 and TRBJ2-3, with D unclear. Per germline, CDR1 SGHNT and CDR2 YYREEE (reference sequence). V dropped 2 bases and J dropped 6 bases, with 10 bases sitting between them. The CDR3 length is 13 residues. The CDR3 is CASSFDAGDTQYF. The CDR3 region has the DNA TGTGCCAGCAGCTTTGATGCCGGGGATACGCAGTATTTT.

The V call is TRBV7-6, the J call TRBJ1-2; D not certain. Trimming took 5 bases from V and 5 from J, leaving 24 bases between them. Per the germline V gene, CDR1 is SGHVS and CDR2 is FNYEAQ. This CDR3 region has 17 residues. CDR3 protein: CASSANAGLRFSYGYTF. CDR3 DNA: TGTGCCAGCAGCGCAAATGCGGGCCTGCGCTTTTCTTATGGCTACACCTTC.

The V and J genes are TRBV7-6 and TRBJ1-5; TRBD1 agrees at 7 bases. The CDR3 has 14 residues. Trimming took 3 bases from V and 2 from J; bases not matched to a gene: 1. CDR1 SGHVS and CDR2 FNYEAQ come from the germline V gene. CDR3 amino acids: CASSLGTGNQPQHF. The CDR3, as DNA: TGTGCCAGCAGCTTGGGGACAGGCAATCAGCCCCAGCATTTT.

The chain employs TRBV21-1 and TRBJ2-1; no DNA check was done on the table's D call, TRBD1. TRBV21-1 is a pseudogene locus. The CDR3 contains 16 residues. This CDR3 reads CASTLPGTGFYNEQFF. CDR3 nucleotides: TGTGCCAGCACTTTGCCCGGGACAGGATTCTACAATGAGCAGTTCTTC.

The table lists this clone with a count of one. The chain has TRBV6-5 and TRBJ1-6; a weak D match, TRBD1 (6 bases). V shed 5 bases and J shed 7 bases, with 12 bases lying between them. CDR1 MNHEY and CDR2 SVGAGI come from the germline V gene. CDR3 size: 14 residues. The CDR3 region has the DNA TGTGCCAGCAGTCCACAGGGAAACAATTCACCCCTCCACTTT. It translates to CASSPQGNNSPLHF.

The V and J genes are TRBV11-2 and TRBJ2-5; 8 bases align to TRBD2. V dropped 0 bases and J dropped 1; count of bases not matched to a gene: 7. There are 17 residues in the CDR3. CDR1 is SGHAT, CDR2 FQNNGV, per germline. The CDR3 DNA reads as TGTGCCAGCAGCTTAGATCCGGGGGGGGCCGTCCAAGAGACCCAGTACTTC. Protein: CASSLDPGGAVQETQYF.

This chain joins TRBV6-1 and TRBJ2-1; D call uncertain. The CDR3 loop spans 16 amino acids. CDR1 MNHNS and CDR2 SASEGT come from the germline V gene. The V and J ends lost 3 bases and 6 bases respectively, with 18 bases between them. The CDR3 nucleotides read TGTGCCAGCAGTGATCGCCGAGGCCCCTCCGGCAATGAGCAGTTCTTC. Its translation is CASSDRRGPSGNEQFF.

The chain uses TRBV5-1 and TRBJ2-1, with 11 bases lining up with TRBD2. Germline V lookup: CDR1 SGHRS, CDR2 YFSETQ. V was clipped by 4 bases and J by 7 bases; unmatched bases: 13. This CDR3 spans 17 amino acids. Here the CDR3 DNA reads TGCGCCAGCAGCCCCCACGCGATAGCGGGGGGGCTGAATGAGCAGTTCTTC. Encoded protein: CASSPHAIAGGLNEQFF.

J is TRBJ2-3 and V is TRBV5-4, with 13 bases fitting TRBD2. J gave up 5 bases and V 5 bases, and 2 bases lay outside the gene matches. This CDR3 region has 14 residues. Germline V lookup: CDR1 SGHNT, CDR2 YYREEE (reference sequence). The CDR3 loop is CASRLAGGRDTQYF. The CDR3 DNA reads TGTGCCAGCAGACTAGCGGGGGGGCGAGATACGCAGTATTTT.

This sequence joins TRBV5-1 and TRBJ2-7, with TRBD1 matching over 7 bases. V trimming: 5 bases; J trimming: 6 bases; junction bases outside the gene matches: 17. Germline assignment: CDR1 SGHRS and CDR2 YFSETQ. This CDR3 spans 16 amino acids. The CDR3 reads CASSRVADRDLSEQYF. In nucleotides, the CDR3 is TGCGCCAGCAGTCGTGTCGCCGACAGGGATCTCTCCGAGCAGTACTTC.

This clone has more than one count but fewer than ten. The CDR3 nucleotides read TGTGCCAGCAGTGATATAACACAAACCCTCTACACTGAAGCTTTCTTT. Protein product: CASSDITQTLYTEAFF. V is TRBV25-1 and J is TRBJ1-1; D is unresolved. This CDR3 has 16 residues. The V end was cut by 3 bases, the J end by 3 bases, with 17 bases between. Germline assignment: CDR1 MGHDK and CDR2 SYGVNS.

V gene TRBV5-6 combines with J gene TRBJ1-5, with 7 bases identical to TRBD1. Germline CDR1 is SGHDT and CDR2 is YYEEEE. V dropped 7 bases and J dropped 5; count of bases not matched to a gene: 21. The CDR3 covers 18 residues. Here the CDR3 reads CASRRLGIGTERDQPQHF. As DNA, the CDR3 is TGTGCCAGCCGGCGTCTCGGGATCGGGACAGAACGCGATCAGCCCCAGCATTTT.

V usage is TRBV15 and J usage is TRBJ1-1; D is possibly TRBD1 (6 bases). Germline CDR1 reads LNHNV; CDR2 reads YYDKDF (reference sequence). The V and J ends lost 4 bases and 0 bases respectively, with 15 bases between them. The CDR3 sequence is 16 residues long. This chain's CDR3 is CATSKRGGYMNTEAFF. As DNA, the CDR3 is TGTGCCACCAGCAAAAGGGGGGGATATATGAACACTGAAGCTTTCTTT.

The chain uses TRBV27 and TRBJ2-7; D is perhaps TRBD1 (6 bases). The length of the CDR3 is 14 residues. Deletions cut 5 bases from V and 1 base from J, with 12 bases between. The V gene's germline CDR1 is MNHEY and CDR2 SMNVEV (reference sequence). CDR3: CASSITQGSYEQYF. In nucleotides, the CDR3 is TGTGCCAGCAGTATTACACAGGGTTCCTACGAGCAGTACTTC.

This clone is a singleton in its sample. J is TRBJ2-3 and V is TRBV5-1; 7 nucleotides align to TRBD1. Germline CDR1 reads SGHRS; CDR2 reads YFSETQ. CDR3 length: 17 residues. J gave up 4 bases and V 4 bases, and 15 bases lay outside the gene matches. As DNA, the CDR3 is TGCGCCAGCAGCAGACGACAGGGTGAGCGTGAGGCAGATACGCAGTATTTT. Protein: CASSRRQGEREADTQYF.

The sample holds a few counts of this clone. The junction and the germline gene differ at one end; a read error may be behind it. V is TRBV4-2 and J is TRBJ1-1; tentative D call: TRBD1 (5 bases). The CDR3 totals 13 residues. CDR1 and CDR2 (germline): LGHNA, YNFKEQ. CDR3 nucleotides: TGTGCCAGCAGCCCCTCCAAGAGCCCGGAGGGGATTTTT. This translates into CASSPSKSPEGIF.

This clone occurred a few times. At the DNA level, this CDR3 is encoded by other sequences in the same sample as well. The chain couples TRBV29-1 to TRBJ2-3; 10 positions match TRBD1. Germline lookup yields CDR1 SQVTM and CDR2 ANQGSEA. This CDR3 is 15 amino acids long. Here the CDR3 reads CSERGGTGVADTQYF. The CDR3 DNA reads TGCAGTGAAAGGGGGGGGACAGGGGTGGCGGATACGCAGTATTTT.

The rearrangement joins TRBV13 to TRBJ2-3; tentatively, D is TRBD2 (7 bases). The length of the CDR3 is 14 residues. Trimming stripped 8 bases from V and 1 base from J, with 13 bases between. CDR1 is PRHDT and CDR2 is FYEKMQ in the germline V gene (reference sequence). CDR3 in amino acids: CASGRGGGTDTQYF. CDR3 DNA: TGTGCCAGCGGACGAGGGGGGGGCACAGATACGCAGTATTTT.

This chain links TRBV7-2 with TRBJ1-5, with a weak D call TRBD1 (5 bases). Germline loops: CDR1 SGHTA, CDR2 FQGNSA. The V and J ends lost 0 bases and 1 base respectively, with 13 bases between them. The CDR3 length is 17 residues. CDR3 in DNA: TGTGCCAGCAGCTTAGCGGGTCCAGGGATCAGCAATCAGCCCCAGCATTTT. The encoded protein is CASSLAGPGISNQPQHF.

This clone showed up just once. The gene calls are TRBV6-1 and TRBJ2-7, with a tentative D call TRBD2 (5 bases). V lost 2 bases to trimming and J lost 0 bases, with 20 bases between them. Germline loops: CDR1 MNHNS, CDR2 SASEGT. The CDR3 is made up of 18 amino acids. The CDR3 region is CASSEMGWAGHHSYEQYF. In DNA, the CDR3 is TGTGCCAGCAGTGAAATGGGTTGGGCGGGCCACCACTCCTACGAGCAGTACTTC.

This chain connects TRBV4-1 to TRBJ1-6; TRBD1 might be the D (6 bases). V lost 6 bases and J 7 bases, leaving 13 bases between the germline ends. Looked up from germline, CDR1 is MGHRA and CDR2 is YSYEKL. The CDR3 contains 14 residues. For the CDR3, the DNA is TGCGCCAGCAGTAGTACAGGGTGGAATTCACCCCTCCACTTT. Its protein product is CASSSTGWNSPLHF.

The CDR3 DNA is TGTGCCAGCAGTTTTCGGGGTGCTGGAAACACCATATATTTT. Translating gives CASSFRGAGNTIYF. The chain couples TRBV28 to TRBJ1-3; D is unresolved. The V end lost 3 bases, the J end lost 2 bases, and 8 bases lay between the germline ends. The CDR3 is 14 amino acids. Germline loops: CDR1 MDHEN, CDR2 SYDVKM.

V gene TRBV19 combines with J gene TRBJ2-7; maybe TRBD2 (5 bases). V lost 6 bases and J lost 6, with 21 bases in between. Germline V gives CDR1 LNHDA, CDR2 SQIVND (reference sequence). This CDR3 contains 15 residues. CDR3 DNA sequence: TGTGCCAGTAGATCGCATGGGAGACCTATTACCGAGCAGTACTTC. Translated: CASRSHGRPITEQYF.

This clone was detected once. V usage is TRBV5-1 and J usage is TRBJ1-3; 8 bases are shared with TRBD1. Germline-derived CDR1 and CDR2 are SGHRS and YFSETQ. Germline trimming cut 9 bases from V and 2 bases from J; bases unmatched to any gene: 10. The CDR3 contains 15 residues. CDR3 DNA: TGCGCCACCAGACAGGGGCTGTCGGCTGGAAACACCATATATTTT. Translated: CATRQGLSAGNTIYF.

Turning to this clone: This sample also contains other DNA sequences that code for the same CDR3. The chain employs TRBV7-9 and TRBJ2-2, with TRBD2 identical over 8 bases. The ends lost 5 bases at V and 5 bases at J; junction bases unmatched: 1. Germline V gene sequence: CDR1 SEHNR, CDR2 FQNEAQ (reference sequence). This CDR3 has 13 residues. The CDR3 protein is CASSPGGTGELFF. The CDR3 DNA sequence: TGTGCCAGCAGCCCGGGGGGGACCGGGGAGCTGTTTTTT.

This rearrangement joins TRBV7-3 to TRBJ2-1, with D perhaps matching TRBD2 (5 bases). The germline V gene has CDR1 SGHTA and CDR2 FQGTGA. V was clipped by 5 bases and J by 5 bases, with 16 bases between them. CDR3 length: 15 residues. The CDR3 loop is CASSPAGGSNNEQFF. In DNA form, the CDR3 reads TGTGCCAGCAGCCCGGCGGGCGGTTCGAACAATGAGCAGTTCTTC.

V gene TRBV6-5 combines with J gene TRBJ2-3; TRBD2 aligns across 9 bases. Looked up from germline, CDR1 is MNHEY and CDR2 is SVGAGI. There are 16 residues in the CDR3. V shed 0 bases and J 3 bases; nucleotides not matched to a gene: 4. The CDR3 region is CASSYSMRGGTDTQYF. The CDR3 DNA reads TGTGCCAGCAGTTACTCGATGCGGGGGGGAACAGATACGCAGTATTTT.

The chain couples TRBV9 to TRBJ2-2; 16 bases line up with TRBD2. Trimming removed 10 bases from V and 5 bases from J; junction bases left unmatched: 5. Germline CDR1 SGDLS, CDR2 YYNGEE. CDR3 length: 15 amino acids. The chain's CDR3 is CASGTSGGATGELFF. The CDR3, as DNA: TGTGCCTCCGGGACTAGCGGGGGGGCGACCGGGGAGCTGTTTTTT.